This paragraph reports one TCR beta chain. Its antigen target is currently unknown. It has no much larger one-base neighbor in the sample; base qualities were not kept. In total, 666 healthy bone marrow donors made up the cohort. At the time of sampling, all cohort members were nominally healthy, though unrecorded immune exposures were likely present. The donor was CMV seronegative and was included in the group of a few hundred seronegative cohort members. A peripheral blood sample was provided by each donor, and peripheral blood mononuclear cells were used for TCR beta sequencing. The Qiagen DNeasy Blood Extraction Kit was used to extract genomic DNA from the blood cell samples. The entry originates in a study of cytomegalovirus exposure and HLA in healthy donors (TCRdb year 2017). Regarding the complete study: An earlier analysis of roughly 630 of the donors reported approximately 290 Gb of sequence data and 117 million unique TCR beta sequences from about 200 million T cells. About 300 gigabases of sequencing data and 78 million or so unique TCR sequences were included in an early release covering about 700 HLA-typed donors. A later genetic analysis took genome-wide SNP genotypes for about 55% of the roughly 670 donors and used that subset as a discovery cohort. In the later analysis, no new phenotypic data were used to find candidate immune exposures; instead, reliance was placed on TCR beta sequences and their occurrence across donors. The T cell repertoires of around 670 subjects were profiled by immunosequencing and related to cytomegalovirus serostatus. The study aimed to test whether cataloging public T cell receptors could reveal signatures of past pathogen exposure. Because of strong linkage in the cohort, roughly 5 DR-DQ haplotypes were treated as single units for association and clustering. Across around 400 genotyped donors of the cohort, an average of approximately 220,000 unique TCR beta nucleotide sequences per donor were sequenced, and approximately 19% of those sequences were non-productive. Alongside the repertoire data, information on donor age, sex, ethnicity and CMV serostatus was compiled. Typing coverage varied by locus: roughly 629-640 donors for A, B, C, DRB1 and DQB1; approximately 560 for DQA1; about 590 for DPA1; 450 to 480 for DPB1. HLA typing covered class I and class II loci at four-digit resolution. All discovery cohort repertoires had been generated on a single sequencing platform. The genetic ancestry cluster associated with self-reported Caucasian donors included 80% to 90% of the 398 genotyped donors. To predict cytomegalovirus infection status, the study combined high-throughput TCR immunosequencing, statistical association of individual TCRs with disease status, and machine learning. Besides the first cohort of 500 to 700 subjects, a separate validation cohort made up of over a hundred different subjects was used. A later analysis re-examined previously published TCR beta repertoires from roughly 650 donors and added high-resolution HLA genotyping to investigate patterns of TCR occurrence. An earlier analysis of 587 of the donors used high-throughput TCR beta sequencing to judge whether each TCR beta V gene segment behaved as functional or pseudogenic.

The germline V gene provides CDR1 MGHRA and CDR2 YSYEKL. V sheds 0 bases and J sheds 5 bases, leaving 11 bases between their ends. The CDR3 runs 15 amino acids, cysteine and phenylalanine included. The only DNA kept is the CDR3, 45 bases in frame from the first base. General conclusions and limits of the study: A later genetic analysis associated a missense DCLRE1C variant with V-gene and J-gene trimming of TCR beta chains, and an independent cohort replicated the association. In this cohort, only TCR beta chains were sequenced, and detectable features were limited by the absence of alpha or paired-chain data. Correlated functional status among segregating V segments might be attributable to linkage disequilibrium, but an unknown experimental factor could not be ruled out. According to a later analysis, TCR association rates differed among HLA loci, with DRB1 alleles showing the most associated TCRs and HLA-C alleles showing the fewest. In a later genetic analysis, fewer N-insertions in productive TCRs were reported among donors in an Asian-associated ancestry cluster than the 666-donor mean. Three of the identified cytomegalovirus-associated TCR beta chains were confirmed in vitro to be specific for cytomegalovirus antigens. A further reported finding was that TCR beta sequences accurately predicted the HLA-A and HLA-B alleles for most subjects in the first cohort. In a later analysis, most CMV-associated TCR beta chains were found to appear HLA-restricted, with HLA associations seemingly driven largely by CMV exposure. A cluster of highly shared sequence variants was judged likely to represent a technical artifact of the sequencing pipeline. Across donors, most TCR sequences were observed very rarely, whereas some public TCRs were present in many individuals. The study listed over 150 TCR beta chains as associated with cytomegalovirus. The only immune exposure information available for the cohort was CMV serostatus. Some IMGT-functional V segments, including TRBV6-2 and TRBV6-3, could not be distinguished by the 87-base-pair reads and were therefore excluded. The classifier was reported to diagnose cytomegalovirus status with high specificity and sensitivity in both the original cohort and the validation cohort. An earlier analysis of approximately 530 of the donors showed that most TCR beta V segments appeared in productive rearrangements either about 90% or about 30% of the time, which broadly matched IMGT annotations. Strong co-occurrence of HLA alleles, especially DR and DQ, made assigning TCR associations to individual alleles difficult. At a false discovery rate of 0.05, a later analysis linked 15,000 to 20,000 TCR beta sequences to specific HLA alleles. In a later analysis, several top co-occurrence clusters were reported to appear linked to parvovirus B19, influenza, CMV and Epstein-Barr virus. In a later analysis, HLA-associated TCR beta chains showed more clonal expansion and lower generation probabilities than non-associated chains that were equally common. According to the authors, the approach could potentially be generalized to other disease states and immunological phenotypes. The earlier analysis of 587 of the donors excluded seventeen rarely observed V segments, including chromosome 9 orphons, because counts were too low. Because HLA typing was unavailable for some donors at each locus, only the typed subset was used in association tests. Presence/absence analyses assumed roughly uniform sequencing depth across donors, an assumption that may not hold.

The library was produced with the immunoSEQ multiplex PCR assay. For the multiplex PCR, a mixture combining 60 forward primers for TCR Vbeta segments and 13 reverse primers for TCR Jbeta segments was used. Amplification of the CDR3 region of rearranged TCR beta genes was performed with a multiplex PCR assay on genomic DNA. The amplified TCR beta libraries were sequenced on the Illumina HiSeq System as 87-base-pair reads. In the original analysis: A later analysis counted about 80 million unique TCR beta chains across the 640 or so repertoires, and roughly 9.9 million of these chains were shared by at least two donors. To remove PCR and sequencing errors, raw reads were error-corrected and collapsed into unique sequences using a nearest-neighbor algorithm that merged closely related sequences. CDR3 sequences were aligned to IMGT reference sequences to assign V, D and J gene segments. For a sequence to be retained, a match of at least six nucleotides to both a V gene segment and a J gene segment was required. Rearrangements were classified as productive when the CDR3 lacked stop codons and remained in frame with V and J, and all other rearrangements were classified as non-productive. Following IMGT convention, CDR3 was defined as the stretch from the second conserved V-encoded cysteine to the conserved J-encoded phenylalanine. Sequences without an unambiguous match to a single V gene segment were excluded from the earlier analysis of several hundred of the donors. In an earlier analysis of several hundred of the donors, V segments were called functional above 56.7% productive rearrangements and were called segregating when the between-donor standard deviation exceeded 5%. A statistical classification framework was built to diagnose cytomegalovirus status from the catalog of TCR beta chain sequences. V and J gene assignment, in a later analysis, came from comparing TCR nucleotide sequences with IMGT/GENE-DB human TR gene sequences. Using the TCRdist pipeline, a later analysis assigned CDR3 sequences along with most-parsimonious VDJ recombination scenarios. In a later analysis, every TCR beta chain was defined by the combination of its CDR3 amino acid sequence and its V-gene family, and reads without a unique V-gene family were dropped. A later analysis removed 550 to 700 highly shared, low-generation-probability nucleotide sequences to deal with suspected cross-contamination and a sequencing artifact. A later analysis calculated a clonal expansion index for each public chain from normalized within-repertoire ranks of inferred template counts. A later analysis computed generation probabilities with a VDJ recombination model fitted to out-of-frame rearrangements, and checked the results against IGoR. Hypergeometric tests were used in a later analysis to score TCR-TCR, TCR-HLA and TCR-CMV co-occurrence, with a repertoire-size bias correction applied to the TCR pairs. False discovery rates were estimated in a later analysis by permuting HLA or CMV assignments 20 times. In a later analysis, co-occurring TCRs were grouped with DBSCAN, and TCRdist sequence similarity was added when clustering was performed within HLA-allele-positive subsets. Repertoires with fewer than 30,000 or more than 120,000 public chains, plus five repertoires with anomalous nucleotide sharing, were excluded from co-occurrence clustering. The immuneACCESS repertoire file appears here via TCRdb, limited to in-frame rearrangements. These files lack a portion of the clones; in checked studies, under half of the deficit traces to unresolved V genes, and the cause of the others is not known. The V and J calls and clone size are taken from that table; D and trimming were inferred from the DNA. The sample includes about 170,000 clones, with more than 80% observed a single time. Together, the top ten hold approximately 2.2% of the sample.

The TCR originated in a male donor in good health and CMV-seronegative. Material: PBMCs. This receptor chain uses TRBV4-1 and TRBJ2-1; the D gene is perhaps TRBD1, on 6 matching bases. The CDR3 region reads CASSQEWDIDNEQFF. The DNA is TGCGCCAGCAGCCAAGAGTGGGACATAGACAATGAGCAGTTCTTC.